Described below is a single T cell receptor (beta chain) sequence and its context. Its target antigen remains unknown. The sample holds no much larger clone one base away, and base qualities are not on file. The data were obtained in a study of CD8+CD57+ T cells in acquired aplastic anemia listed by TCRdb under 2018. Concerning the study at large: A mean of around 3 ug of DNA, ranging from 0.2 to 27.4 ug, was extracted from sorted CD4+ and CD8+ cells. CD8+CD57+ expansion was defined as frequency above the mean frequency observed in healthy subjects. General findings and caveats noted by the study authors: No significant difference in CD8+ Simpson's diversity was found between patients and healthy controls (P=0.060). Approximately 31 CD8+ CDR3 sequences were found in both patients and controls but appeared to be highly expressed in patients and within the immunodominant clones of the patients.

Expansion of CD8+CD57+ cells had been shown by flow cytometry in the patients chosen for sequencing. All patients had severe acquired aplastic anemia diagnosed by International Study of Aplastic Anemia and Agranulocytosis and Camitta criteria. No therapy had been received by the patients at the time of blood sampling. In this study, sorted CD4+ and CD8+ T cells from the blood of healthy subjects and of severe aplastic anemia patients had their TCR repertoires deep-sequenced. Patients were enrolled in the USA under clinicaltrials.gov protocols 00001620, 01623167, 00001397, 00071045, 00081523 and 00961064. Ficoll-Paque density gradient centrifugation was used to isolate peripheral blood mononuclear cells. Before DNA extraction, CD4+ and CD8+ T cells were sorted by FACS or by magnetic beads. Genomic DNA served as template for TCR beta VDJ combination and CDR3 sequence profiling. An Illumina HiSeq 2000 was used for TCR repertoire sequencing. Under the source paper's analysis protocol: Repertoires were assessed using TRBV/TRBJ rearrangement plots, CDR3 size and DJ length profiles, and Simpson's diversity index. The most abundant DNA sequence in the deep sequencing data was defined as the immunodominant clone. CDR3 amino acid sequences were checked for sharing between subjects and were compared against published repertoires and the VDJdb database. The public sequencing data were trimmed at Q25 with fastp and processed into clonotypes with MiXCR by TCRdb, which kept only in-frame beta chains. Here each entry gathers all rows of one CDR3 protein and keeps the most common genes and DNA. TCRdb's processing, not the authors' own work, is the source of the V and J calls. The sample table shows about 160,000 distinct CDR3 sequences, and 40% to 60% are seen once. The ten largest clonotypes hold about 31% of the sample.

From a lookup of the germline V gene, CDR1 and CDR2 are SGHVS and FNYEAQ. The CDR3, from cysteine to phenylalanine, totals 12 residues. Of all the DNA, just the CDR3 is kept, 36 bases in frame from base 1. The germline ends are 7 bases apart after V is trimmed by 2 bases and J by 6 bases. The sequence was collected from a human donor with aplastic anemia. Material: sorted CD4+, CD8+, or CD8+CD57+ T cells (not recorded which) from PBMCs. The receptor chain draws on TRBV7-6 and TRBJ1-1, with the D gene not clear enough to name. The CDR3: CASSLLDAEAFF. The nucleotide sequence reads TGTGCCAGCAGCTTACTCGACGCTGAAGCTTTCTTT.